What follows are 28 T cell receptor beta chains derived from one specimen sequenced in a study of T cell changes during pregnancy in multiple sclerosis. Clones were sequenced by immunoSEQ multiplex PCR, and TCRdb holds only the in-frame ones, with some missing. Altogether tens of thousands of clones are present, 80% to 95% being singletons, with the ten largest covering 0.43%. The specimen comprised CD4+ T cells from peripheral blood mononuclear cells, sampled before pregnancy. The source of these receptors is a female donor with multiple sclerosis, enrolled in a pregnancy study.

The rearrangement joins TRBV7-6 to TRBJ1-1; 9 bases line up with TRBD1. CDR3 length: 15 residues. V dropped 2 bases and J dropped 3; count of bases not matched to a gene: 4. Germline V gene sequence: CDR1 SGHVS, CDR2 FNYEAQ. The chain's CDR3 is CASSLSQGADTEAFF. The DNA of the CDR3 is TGTGCCAGCAGCTTATCACAGGGGGCTGACACTGAAGCTTTCTTT.

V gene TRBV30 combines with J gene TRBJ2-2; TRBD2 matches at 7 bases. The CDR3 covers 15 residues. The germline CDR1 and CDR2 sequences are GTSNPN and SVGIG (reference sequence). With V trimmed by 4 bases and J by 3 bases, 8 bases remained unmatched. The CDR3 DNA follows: TGTGCCTGGAACTTGCGGGAGTTCGACACCGGGGAGCTGTTTTTT. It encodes CAWNLREFDTGELFF.

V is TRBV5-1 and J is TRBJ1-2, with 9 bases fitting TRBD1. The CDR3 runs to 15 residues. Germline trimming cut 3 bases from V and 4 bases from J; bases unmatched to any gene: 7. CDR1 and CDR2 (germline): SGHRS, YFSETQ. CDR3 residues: CASSSGQGIIYGYTF. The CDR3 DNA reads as TGCGCCAGCAGCTCTGGACAGGGGATTATCTATGGCTACACCTTC.

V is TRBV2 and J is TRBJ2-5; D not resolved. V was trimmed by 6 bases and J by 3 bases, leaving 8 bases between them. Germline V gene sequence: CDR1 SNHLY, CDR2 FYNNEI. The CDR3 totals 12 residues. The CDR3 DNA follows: TGTGCCAGCAGCCGAGTCGAAGAGACCCAGTACTTC. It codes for CASSRVEETQYF.

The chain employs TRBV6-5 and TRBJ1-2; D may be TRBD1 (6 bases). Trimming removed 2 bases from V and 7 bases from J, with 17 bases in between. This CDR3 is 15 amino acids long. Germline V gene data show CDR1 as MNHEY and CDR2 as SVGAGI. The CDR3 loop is CASSYAKGGASGYTF. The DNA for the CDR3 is TGTGCCAGCAGTTACGCCAAAGGGGGAGCCAGTGGCTACACCTTC.

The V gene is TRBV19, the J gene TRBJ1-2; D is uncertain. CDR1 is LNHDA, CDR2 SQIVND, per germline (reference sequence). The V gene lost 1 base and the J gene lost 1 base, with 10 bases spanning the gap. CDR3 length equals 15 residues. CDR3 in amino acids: CASSIGAAGNYGYTF. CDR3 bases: TGTGCCAGTAGTATAGGGGCGGCGGGTAACTATGGCTACACCTTC.

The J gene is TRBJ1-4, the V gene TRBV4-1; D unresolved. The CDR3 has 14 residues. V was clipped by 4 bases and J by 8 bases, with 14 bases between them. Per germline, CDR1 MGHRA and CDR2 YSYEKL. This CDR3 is CASSLRTGKEKLFF. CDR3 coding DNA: TGCGCCAGCAGCCTCCGGACTGGGAAGGAAAAACTGTTTTTT.

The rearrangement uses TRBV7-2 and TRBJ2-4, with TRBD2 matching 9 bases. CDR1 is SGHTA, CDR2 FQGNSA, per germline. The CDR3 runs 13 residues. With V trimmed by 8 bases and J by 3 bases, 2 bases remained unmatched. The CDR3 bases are TGTGCCAGCGCGGGAGGGGACAAAAACATTCAGTACTTC. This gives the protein CASAGGDKNIQYF.

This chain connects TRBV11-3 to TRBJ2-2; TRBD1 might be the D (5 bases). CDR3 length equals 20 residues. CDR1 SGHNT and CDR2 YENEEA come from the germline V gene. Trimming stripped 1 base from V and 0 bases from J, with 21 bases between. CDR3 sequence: CASSLGYRRIGYANTGELFF. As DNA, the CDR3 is TGTGCCAGCAGCTTAGGGTACAGGCGCATAGGGTATGCGAACACCGGGGAGCTGTTTTTT.

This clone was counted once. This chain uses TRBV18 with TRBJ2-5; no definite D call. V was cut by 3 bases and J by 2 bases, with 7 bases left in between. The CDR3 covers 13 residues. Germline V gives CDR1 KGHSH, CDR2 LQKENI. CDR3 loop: CASSPSQQETQYF. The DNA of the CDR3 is TGTGCCAGCTCACCTTCACAGCAAGAGACCCAGTACTTC.

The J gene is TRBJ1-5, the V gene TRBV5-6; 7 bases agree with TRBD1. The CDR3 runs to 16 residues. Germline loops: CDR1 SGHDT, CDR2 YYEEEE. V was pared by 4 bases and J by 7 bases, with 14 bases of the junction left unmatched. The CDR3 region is CASSAPTDRERQPQHF. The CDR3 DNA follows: TGTGCCAGCAGCGCCCCAACCGACAGGGAAAGGCAGCCCCAGCATTTT. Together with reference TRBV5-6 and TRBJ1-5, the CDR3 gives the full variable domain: DAGVTQSPTHLIKTRGQQVTLRCSPKSGHDTVSWYQQALGQGPQFIFQYYEEEERQRGNFPDRFSGHQFPNYSSELNVNALLLGDSALYLCASSAPTDRERQPQHFGDGTRLSIL.

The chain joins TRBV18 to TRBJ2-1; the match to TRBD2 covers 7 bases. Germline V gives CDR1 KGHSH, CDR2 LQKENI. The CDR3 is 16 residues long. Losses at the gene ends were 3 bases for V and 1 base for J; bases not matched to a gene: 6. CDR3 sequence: CASSPSGGGSYNEQFF. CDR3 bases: TGTGCCAGCTCACCTTCTGGCGGGGGTTCCTACAATGAGCAGTTCTTC. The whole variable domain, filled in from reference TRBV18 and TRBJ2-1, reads NAGVMQNPRHLVRRRGQEARLRCSPMKGHSHVYWYRQLPEEGLKFMVYLQKENIIDESGMPKERFSAEFPKEGPSILRIQQVVRGDSAAYFCASSPSGGGSYNEQFFGPGTRLTVL.

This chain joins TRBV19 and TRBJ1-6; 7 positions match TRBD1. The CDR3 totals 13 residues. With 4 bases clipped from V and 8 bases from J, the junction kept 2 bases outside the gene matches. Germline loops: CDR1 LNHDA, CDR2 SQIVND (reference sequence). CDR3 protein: CASSRQGDSPLHF. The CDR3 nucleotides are TGTGCCAGTAGTAGACAGGGCGATTCACCCCTCCACTTT. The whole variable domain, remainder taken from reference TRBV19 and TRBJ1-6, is DGGITQSPKYLFRKEGQNVTLSCEQNLNHDAMYWYRQDPGQGLRLIYYSQIVNDFQKGDIAEGYSVSREKKESFPLTVTSAQKNPTAFYLCASSRQGDSPLHFGNGTRLTVT.

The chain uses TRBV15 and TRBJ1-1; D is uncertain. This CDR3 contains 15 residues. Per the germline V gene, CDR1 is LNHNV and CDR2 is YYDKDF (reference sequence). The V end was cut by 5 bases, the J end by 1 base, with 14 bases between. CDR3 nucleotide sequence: TGTGCCACCAGCTCATCCCGGCAGGCGAACACTGAAGCTTTCTTT. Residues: CATSSSRQANTEAFF.

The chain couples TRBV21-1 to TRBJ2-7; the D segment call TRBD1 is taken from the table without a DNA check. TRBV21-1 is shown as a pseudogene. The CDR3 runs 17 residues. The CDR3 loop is CASYFPHVPGQNNEQYF. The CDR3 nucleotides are TGTGCCAGCTACTTTCCCCACGTTCCGGGACAGAACAACGAGCAGTACTTC.

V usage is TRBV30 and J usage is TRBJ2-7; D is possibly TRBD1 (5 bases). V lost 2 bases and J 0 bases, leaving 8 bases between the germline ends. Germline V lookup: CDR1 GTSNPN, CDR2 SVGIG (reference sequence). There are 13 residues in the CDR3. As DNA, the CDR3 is TGTGCCTGGAGTCAGGGTCTCTCCTACGAGCAGTACTTC. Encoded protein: CAWSQGLSYEQYF.

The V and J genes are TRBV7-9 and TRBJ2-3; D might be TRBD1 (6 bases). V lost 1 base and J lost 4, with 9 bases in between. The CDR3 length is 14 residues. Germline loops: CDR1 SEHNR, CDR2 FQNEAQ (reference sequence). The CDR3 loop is CASSLVGAADTQYF. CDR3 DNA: TGTGCCAGCAGCTTAGTGGGGGCGGCAGATACGCAGTATTTT.

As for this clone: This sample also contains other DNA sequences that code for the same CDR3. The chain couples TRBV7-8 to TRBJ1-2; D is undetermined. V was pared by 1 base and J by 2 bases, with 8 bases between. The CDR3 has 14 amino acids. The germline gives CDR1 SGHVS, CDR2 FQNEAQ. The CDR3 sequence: CASSLGHKNYGYTF. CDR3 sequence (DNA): TGTGCCAGCAGCTTAGGACATAAAAACTATGGCTACACCTTC.

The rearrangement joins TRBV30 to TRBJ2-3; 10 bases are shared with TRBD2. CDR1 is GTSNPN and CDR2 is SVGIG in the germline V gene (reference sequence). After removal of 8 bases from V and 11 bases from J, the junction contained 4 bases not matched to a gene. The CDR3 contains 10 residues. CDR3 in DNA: TGTGCCCTGGGACTAGCGAGGCAGTATTTT. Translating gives CALGLARQYF.

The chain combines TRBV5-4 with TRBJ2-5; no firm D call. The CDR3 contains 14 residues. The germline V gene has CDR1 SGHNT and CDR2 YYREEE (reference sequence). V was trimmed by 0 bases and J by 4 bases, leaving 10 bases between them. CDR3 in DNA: TGTGCCAGCAGCTTGGAAGTTAGCTCAGAGACCCAGTACTTC. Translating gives CASSLEVSSETQYF.

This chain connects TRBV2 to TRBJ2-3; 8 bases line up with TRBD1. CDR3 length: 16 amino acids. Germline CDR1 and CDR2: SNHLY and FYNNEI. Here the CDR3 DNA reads TGTGGGGGCTCAGGGGGCACCGGACTAAACACAGATACGCAGTATTTT. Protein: CGGSGGTGLNTDTQYF.

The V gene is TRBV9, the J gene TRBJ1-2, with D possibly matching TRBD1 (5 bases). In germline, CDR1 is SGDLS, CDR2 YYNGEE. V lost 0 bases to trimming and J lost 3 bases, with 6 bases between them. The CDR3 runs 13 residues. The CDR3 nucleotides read TGTGCCAGCAGCGTAGCCAGGGACTATGGCTACACCTTC. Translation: CASSVARDYGYTF.

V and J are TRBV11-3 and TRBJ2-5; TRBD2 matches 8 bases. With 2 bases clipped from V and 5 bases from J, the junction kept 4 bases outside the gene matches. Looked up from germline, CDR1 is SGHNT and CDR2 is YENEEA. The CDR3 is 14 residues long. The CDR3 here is CASSLRLAPETQYF. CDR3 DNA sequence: TGTGCCAGCAGCTTAAGACTAGCGCCCGAGACCCAGTACTTC.

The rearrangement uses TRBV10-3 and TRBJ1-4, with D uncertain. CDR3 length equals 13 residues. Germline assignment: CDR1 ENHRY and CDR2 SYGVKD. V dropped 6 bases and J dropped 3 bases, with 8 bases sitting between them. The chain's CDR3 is CAISDGANEKLFF. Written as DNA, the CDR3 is TGTGCCATCAGCGACGGGGCTAATGAAAAACTGTTTTTT.

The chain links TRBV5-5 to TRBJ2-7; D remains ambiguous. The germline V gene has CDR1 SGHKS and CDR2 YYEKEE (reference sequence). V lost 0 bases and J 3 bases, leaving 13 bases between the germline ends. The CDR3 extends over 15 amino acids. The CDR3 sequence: CASSLVRLGLYEQYF. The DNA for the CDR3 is TGTGCCAGCAGCTTGGTGCGCCTAGGTCTCTACGAGCAGTACTTC.

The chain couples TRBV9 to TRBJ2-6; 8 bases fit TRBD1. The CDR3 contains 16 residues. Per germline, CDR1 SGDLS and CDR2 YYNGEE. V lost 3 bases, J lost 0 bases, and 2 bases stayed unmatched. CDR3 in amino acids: CASSGTGSSGANVLTF. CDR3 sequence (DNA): TGTGCCAGCAGCGGGACAGGGAGCTCTGGGGCCAACGTCCTGACTTTC.

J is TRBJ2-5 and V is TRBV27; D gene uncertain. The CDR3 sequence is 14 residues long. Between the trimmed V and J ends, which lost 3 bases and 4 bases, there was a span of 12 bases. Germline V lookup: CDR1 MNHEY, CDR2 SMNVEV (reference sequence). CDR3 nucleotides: TGTGCCAGCAGTTTCGCCCCCACGGGAGAGACCCAGTACTTC. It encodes CASSFAPTGETQYF.

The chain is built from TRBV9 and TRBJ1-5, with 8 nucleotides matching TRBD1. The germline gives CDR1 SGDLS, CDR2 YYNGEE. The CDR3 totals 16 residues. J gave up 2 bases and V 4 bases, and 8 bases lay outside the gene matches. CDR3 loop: CASSPGGRVGNQPQHF. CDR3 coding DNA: TGTGCCAGCAGCCCAGGGGGCAGGGTGGGCAATCAGCCCCAGCATTTT.